Listed below are T cell receptor beta chains from one sample, sequenced in a study of T-cell memory formation after mild COVID-19. TCRdb independently ran MiXCR on the 5' RACE reads; one entry per CDR3 protein. The table has roughly 130,000 distinct CDR3 sequences, around 15% seen once. Sequencing was performed on PBMCs or a T cell subset sorted from them (not recorded which). All receptors come from a man aged 18 to 29 who had mild COVID-19 (a few samples of this study predate the infection). Cell type and time point are not known. CDR3s include the opening cysteine and the closing phenylalanine or tryptophan. The D gene is left open where the match is weak. Clone sizes are given selectively: once, few, many, or a class where the clone is expanded.

abundance	v_gene	d_gene	j_gene	CDR3aa	CDR3nt
.	TRBV7-2	.	TRBJ1-6	CASSPSQGYNSPLHF	TGTGCCAGCAGCCCGTCTCAGGGATATAATTCACCCCTCCACTTT
.	TRBV5-1	.	TRBJ2-5	CASSLEGNQETQYF	TGCGCCAGCAGCTTGGAGGGGAATCAAGAGACCCAGTACTTC
.	TRBV7-9	TRBD1	TRBJ2-4	CASSFGTGWGSARAKNIQYF	TGTGCCAGCAGCTTCGGGACAGGTTGGGGATCGGCTAGAGCCAAAAACATTCAGTACTTC
many	TRBV20-1	.	TRBJ2-5	CSPDVPRGQYF	TGCAGTCCAGATGTCCCAAGAGGCCAGTACTTC
many	TRBV3-1	.	TRBJ1-2	CASSQDIRANYGYTF	TGTGCCAGCAGCCAAGATATTAGGGCTAACTATGGCTACACCTTC
few	TRBV9	.	TRBJ2-7	CASSDRAYPYEQYF	TGTGCCAGCAGCGACAGGGCCTACCCCTACGAGCAGTACTTC
.	TRBV5-4	.	TRBJ2-7	CASSPDGAHEQYF	TGTGCCAGCAGCCCAGATGGGGCCCACGAGCAGTACTTC
few	TRBV28	.	TRBJ2-1	CASRDRGEQFF	TGTGCCAGCAGAGACCGAGGTGAGCAGTTCTTC
few	TRBV28	.	TRBJ1-4	CASNQGKWEKLFF	TGTGCCAGCAATCAGGGCAAGTGGGAAAAACTGTTTTTT
.	TRBV5-1	TRBD1	TRBJ1-2	CASSLAVTGLRGYTF	TGCGCCAGCAGCTTGGCCGTGACAGGGTTACGCGGCTACACCTTC
many	TRBV5-1	TRBD1	TRBJ2-1	CASSPDRVREQFF	TGCGCCAGCAGCCCGGACAGGGTTCGGGAGCAGTTCTTC
.	TRBV12-3/TRBV12-4	.	TRBJ1-4	CDSSLGQTTLFF	TGTGACAGCTCTCTTGGGCAGACGACGCTGTTTTTT
few	TRBV12-3/TRBV12-4	.	TRBJ1-4	CASSSRLNEKLFF	TGTGCCAGCTCAAGTCGGCTTAATGAAAAACTGTTTTTT
.	TRBV7-9	.	TRBJ2-5	CASSLQGRWETQYF	TGTGCCAGCAGCTTACAGGGGAGATGGGAGACCCAGTACTTC
.	TRBV10-3	.	TRBJ2-3	CAISADMDTQYF	TGTGCCATATCCGCTGATATGGATACGCAGTATTTT
few	TRBV7-2	.	TRBJ1-1	CASSSHGENTEAFF	TGTGCCAGCAGCTCTCACGGGGAGAACACTGAAGCTTTCTTT
.	TRBV5-1	TRBD2	TRBJ2-1	CASSLRSGVSYNEQFF	TGCGCCAGCAGTTTACGTAGCGGGGTCTCCTACAATGAGCAGTTCTTC
few	TRBV12-3/TRBV12-4	TRBD1	TRBJ1-1	CASRTQGALGTEAFF	TGTGCCAGCAGAACACAGGGGGCTTTAGGCACTGAAGCTTTCTTT
many	TRBV5-1	.	TRBJ2-1	CASKDSPNDEQFF	TGCGCCAGCAAGGACAGCCCCAACGATGAGCAGTTCTTC
few	TRBV7-2	.	TRBJ2-5	CASSLVADYQETQYF	TGTGCCAGCAGCTTAGTCGCAGACTACCAAGAGACCCAGTACTTC
few	TRBV11-2	.	TRBJ2-5	CASSKGDRETQYF	TGTGCCAGCTCTAAGGGGGATAGGGAGACCCAGTACTTC
.	TRBV9	TRBD1	TRBJ2-1	CASSPPATGGSYNEQFF	TGTGCCAGCAGCCCACCAGCGACAGGGGGCAGCTACAATGAGCAGTTCTTC
.	TRBV12-3/TRBV12-4	.	TRBJ2-1	CASSLALSSYNEQFF	TGTGCCAGCAGTTTAGCACTGAGCTCCTACAATGAGCAGTTCTTC
.	TRBV3-1	.	TRBJ2-5	CASSQPYQETQYF	TGTGCCAGCAGCCAACCTTACCAAGAGACCCAGTACTTC
few	TRBV5-4	.	TRBJ2-7	CASSLEAHEQYF	TGTGCCAGCAGCTTGGAGGCCCACGAGCAGTACTTC
few	TRBV7-3	.	TRBJ2-3	CASSLTVSGADTQYF	TGTGCCAGCAGCTTAACGGTTTCAGGGGCGGATACGCAGTATTTT
few	TRBV20-1	TRBD2	TRBJ2-3	CSSPSGGSTDTQYF	TGCAGCTCACCTAGCGGGGGGAGCACAGATACGCAGTATTTT
.	TRBV7-2	.	TRBJ2-2	CASSLDGGANTGELFF	TGTGCCAGCAGCTTAGATGGGGGGGCTAATACCGGGGAGCTGTTTTTT
.	TRBV5-1	TRBD2	TRBJ2-1	CASSLEASGGNEQFF	TGCGCCAGCAGCTTGGAGGCTAGCGGGGGGAATGAGCAGTTCTTC
.	TRBV18	.	TRBJ2-5	CASSPPHGETQYF	TGTGCCAGCTCACCACCCCACGGAGAGACCCAGTACTTC
few	TRBV5-4	TRBD1	TRBJ1-1	CATVDRGTSHTEAFF	TGTGCCACCGTGGACAGGGGGACCTCCCACACTGAAGCTTTCTTT
.	TRBV7-2	TRBD2	TRBJ2-7	CASSLDLLGGGEQYF	TGTGCCAGCAGCTTAGACCTTCTCGGGGGGGGCGAGCAGTACTTC
few	TRBV7-2	.	TRBJ2-3	CASSLDRLSTDTQYF	TGTGCCAGCAGCTTAGATAGACTGAGCACAGATACGCAGTATTTT
.	TRBV7-2	.	TRBJ1-4	CASSPSGDLVEKLFF	TGTGCCAGCAGCCCCTCAGGGGATCTGGTCGAAAAACTGTTTTTT
.	TRBV12-3/TRBV12-4	.	TRBJ2-5	CASSFGSLEETQYF	TGTGCCAGCAGTTTCGGGTCCTTAGAAGAGACCCAGTACTTC
.	TRBV7-8	.	TRBJ2-3	CASSPNWGVSTDTQYF	TGTGCCAGCAGCCCCAACTGGGGGGTGAGCACAGATACGCAGTATTTT
.	TRBV12-3/TRBV12-4	.	TRBJ1-5	CASQRGSQPQHF	TGTGCCAGCCAGAGGGGGAGTCAGCCCCAGCATTTT
few	TRBV20-1	.	TRBJ1-2	CSAMGGHGYTF	TGCAGTGCTATGGGGGGCCATGGCTACACCTTC
.	TRBV12-3/TRBV12-4	.	TRBJ2-5	CASSLLGRLRAETQYF	TGTGCCAGCAGTTTATTGGGTAGACTACGGGCGGAAACCCAGTACTTC
.	TRBV30	.	TRBJ1-6	CAWISVVRNSPLHF	TGTGCCTGGATTTCGGTCGTGCGCAATTCACCCCTCCACTTT